This entry lists 4 T cell receptor beta chains sequenced from one sample in a study of response to subunit inactivated influenza vaccine (dated by TCRdb to 2016 to 2019). Interpreted using the paper, the time point label stands for: 40 to 45 days after influenza vaccine administration. The library was produced with RT-PCR. Sequencing instrument: Illumina HiSeq 2500. TCRdb trimmed public reads at Q25 via fastp, called clones via MiXCR and kept in-frame beta chains. Rows merge per CDR3 protein into single entries with the most common DNA and genes. The table for this sample lists about 530,000 distinct CDR3 sequences; roughly 13% of them were counted only once. Around 14% of the sample is taken by the ten largest. The sequencing here drew on PBMCs from blood, taken roughly 47 days after vaccination. The source is a man between 50 and 59 years old who received an inactivated influenza vaccine. Donor details come from another sample of the same person, matched by shared clones.

The chain has TRBV7-2 and TRBJ2-1, with TRBD1 as a possible D gene (5 bases). Deletions cut 0 bases from V and 8 bases from J, with 8 bases between. Germline CDR1 reads SGHTA; CDR2 reads FQGNSA. The CDR3 is made up of 13 amino acids. CDR3 nucleotide sequence: TGTGCCAGCAGCTTAGCTAAGGGGTATGAGCAGTTCTTC. Encoded protein: CASSLAKGYEQFF.

This clonotype was seen only a few times. Compared with germline, one end of the junction differs, possibly owing to a read error. V and J are TRBV7-7 and TRBJ2-5; tentatively, D is TRBD1 or TRBD2 (5 bases each). This CDR3 spans 16 amino acids. The germline gives CDR1 SSHAT, CDR2 FNYEAQ (reference sequence). The CDR3 is CASSLGRLVSGETQYF. The DNA of the CDR3 is TGTGCTAGCAGCTTGGGACGACTGGTCTCGGGGGAGACCCAGTACTTC.

V gene TRBV18 combines with J gene TRBJ1-1; D remains unclear. The CDR3 is 14 residues long. The ends were cut back, 4 bases at V and 6 bases at J, with 15 bases in the middle. The V gene's germline CDR1 is KGHSH and CDR2 LQKENI. The CDR3 sequence: CASSHPGPSPEAFF. CDR3 in DNA: TGTGCCAGCTCACACCCGGGTCCAAGCCCTGAAGCTTTCTTT. Full variable domain (outside the CDR3, taken from reference TRBV18 and TRBJ1-1): NAGVMQNPRHLVRRRGQEARLRCSPMKGHSHVYWYRQLPEEGLKFMVYLQKENIIDESGMPKERFSAEFPKEGPSILRIQQVVRGDSAAYFCASSHPGPSPEAFFGQGTRLTVV.

As DNA, the CDR3 is TGTGCCAGCAGCCCTCGGGGGCTGAACACCGGGGAGCTGTTTTTT. Translation gives CASSPRGLNTGELFF. This rearrangement joins TRBV11-2 to TRBJ2-2, with D possibly being TRBD1 or TRBD2 (6 bases each). Looked up from germline, CDR1 is SGHAT and CDR2 is FQNNGV. This CDR3 has 15 amino acids. The ends were cut back, 5 bases at V and 1 base at J, with 11 bases in the middle. Combining the CDR3 with reference TRBV11-2 and TRBJ2-2 gives the whole variable domain EAGVAQSPRYKIIEKRQSVAFWCNPISGHATLYWYQQILGQGPKLLIQFQNNGVVDDSQLPKDRFSAERLKGVDSTLKIQPAKLEDSAVYLCASSPRGLNTGELFFGEGSRLTVL.